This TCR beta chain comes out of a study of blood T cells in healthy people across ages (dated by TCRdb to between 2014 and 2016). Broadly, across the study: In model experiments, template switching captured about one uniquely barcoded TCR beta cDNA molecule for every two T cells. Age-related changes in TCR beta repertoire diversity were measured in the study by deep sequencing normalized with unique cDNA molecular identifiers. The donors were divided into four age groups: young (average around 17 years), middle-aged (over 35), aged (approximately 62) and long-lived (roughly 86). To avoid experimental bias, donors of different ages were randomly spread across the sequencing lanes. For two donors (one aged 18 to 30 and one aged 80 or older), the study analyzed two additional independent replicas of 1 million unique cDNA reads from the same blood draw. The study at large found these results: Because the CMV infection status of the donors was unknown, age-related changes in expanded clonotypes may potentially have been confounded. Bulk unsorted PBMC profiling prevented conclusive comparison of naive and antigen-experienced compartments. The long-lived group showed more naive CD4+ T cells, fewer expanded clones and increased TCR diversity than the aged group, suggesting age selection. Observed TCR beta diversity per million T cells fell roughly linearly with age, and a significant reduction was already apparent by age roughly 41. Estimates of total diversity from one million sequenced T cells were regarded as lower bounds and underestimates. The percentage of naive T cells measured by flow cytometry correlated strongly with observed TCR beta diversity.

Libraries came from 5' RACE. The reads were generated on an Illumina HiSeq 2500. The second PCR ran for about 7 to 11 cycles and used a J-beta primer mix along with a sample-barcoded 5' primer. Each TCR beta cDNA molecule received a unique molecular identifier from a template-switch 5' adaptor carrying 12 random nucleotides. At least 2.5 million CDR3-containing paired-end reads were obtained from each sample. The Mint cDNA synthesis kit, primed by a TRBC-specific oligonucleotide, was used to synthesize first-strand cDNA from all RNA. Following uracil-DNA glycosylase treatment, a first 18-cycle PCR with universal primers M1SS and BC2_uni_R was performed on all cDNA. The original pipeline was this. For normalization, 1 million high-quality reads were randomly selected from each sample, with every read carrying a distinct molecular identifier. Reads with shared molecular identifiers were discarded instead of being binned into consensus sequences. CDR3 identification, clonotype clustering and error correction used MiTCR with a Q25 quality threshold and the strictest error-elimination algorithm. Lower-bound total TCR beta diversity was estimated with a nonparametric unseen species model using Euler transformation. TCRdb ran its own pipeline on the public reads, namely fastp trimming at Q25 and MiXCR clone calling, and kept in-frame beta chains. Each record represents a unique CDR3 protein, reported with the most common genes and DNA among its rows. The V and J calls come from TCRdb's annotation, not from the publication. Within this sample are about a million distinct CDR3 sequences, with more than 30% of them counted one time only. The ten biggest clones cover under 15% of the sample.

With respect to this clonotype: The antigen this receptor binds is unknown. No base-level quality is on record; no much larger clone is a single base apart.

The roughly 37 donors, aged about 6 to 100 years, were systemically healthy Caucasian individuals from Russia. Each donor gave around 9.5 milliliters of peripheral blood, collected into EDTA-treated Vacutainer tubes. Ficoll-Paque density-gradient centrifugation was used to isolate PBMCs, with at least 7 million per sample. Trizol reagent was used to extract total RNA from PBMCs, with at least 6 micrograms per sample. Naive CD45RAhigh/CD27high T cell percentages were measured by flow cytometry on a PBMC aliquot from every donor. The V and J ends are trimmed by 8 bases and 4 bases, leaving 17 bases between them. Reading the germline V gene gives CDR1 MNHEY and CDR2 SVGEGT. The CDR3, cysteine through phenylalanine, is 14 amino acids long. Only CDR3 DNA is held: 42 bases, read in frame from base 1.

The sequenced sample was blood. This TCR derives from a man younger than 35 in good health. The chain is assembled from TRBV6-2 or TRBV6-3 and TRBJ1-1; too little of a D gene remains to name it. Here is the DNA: TGTGCCAGCCACAGAGGTCCGCTGAGCACTGAAGCTTTCTTT. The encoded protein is CASHRGPLSTEAFF.